These 29 T cell receptor beta chains were sequenced from one sample in a study of blood T cell repertoires in COVID-19. Clones were sequenced by immunoSEQ multiplex PCR, and TCRdb holds only the in-frame ones, with some missing. The sample lists 130,000 to 150,000 clones, about 88% seen once, with approximately 2.4% in the top ten. The sequenced sample consisted of peripheral blood. These receptors came from a human donor in a cohort sampled during active COVID-19.

This rearrangement joins TRBV24-1 to TRBJ2-1; TRBD2 matches at 14 bases. The CDR3 length is 18 residues. Germline trimming cut 1 base from V and 8 bases from J; bases unmatched to any gene: 9. CDR1 is KGHDR and CDR2 is SFDVKD in the germline V gene. Here the CDR3 reads CATSDFLGTSGSLDEQFF. The DNA of the CDR3 is TGTGCCACCAGTGATTTCCTAGGGACTAGCGGGAGTTTGGATGAGCAGTTCTTC.

The J gene is TRBJ1-2, the V gene TRBV3-1 (or the pseudogene TRBV3-2); possible D gene TRBD1, 5 bases. This CDR3 has 12 amino acids. The germline gives CDR1 LGHDT, CDR2 YNNKEL (reference sequence). The V gene lost 6 bases and the J gene lost 4 bases, with 9 bases spanning the gap. CDR3 in amino acids: CASSQGGYGYTF. The CDR3 DNA sequence: TGTGCCAGCAGTCAGGGCGGCTATGGCTACACCTTC.

The V gene is TRBV27, the J gene TRBJ1-1; no firm D call. The ends were cut back, 2 bases at V and 0 bases at J, with 4 bases in the middle. CDR1 is MNHEY, CDR2 SMNVEV, per germline (reference sequence). This CDR3 region has 13 residues. CDR3 residues: CASSLTVNTEAFF. The CDR3 DNA is TGTGCCAGCAGTTTAACAGTGAACACTGAAGCTTTCTTT.

This clone has more than one count but fewer than ten. V and J are TRBV14 and TRBJ1-6, with D hard to call. V gave up 0 bases and J gave up 5 bases, with 11 bases separating them. This CDR3 has 16 amino acids. Germline lookup yields CDR1 SGHDN and CDR2 FVKESK. Here the CDR3 DNA reads TGTGCCAGCAGCCAAGATCGGGTAGAGAATAATTCACCCCTCCACTTT. Its translation is CASSQDRVENNSPLHF.

The chain carries TRBV7-3 and TRBJ2-1; 9 bases map to TRBD1. V was clipped by 2 bases and J by 7 bases; unmatched bases: 6. The CDR3 sequence is 15 residues long. The germline V gene encodes CDR1 SGHTA and CDR2 FQGTGA. This CDR3 is CASSLWSGQGNEQFF. The CDR3 DNA follows: TGTGCCAGCAGCTTATGGTCTGGACAGGGGAATGAGCAGTTCTTC.

The chain employs TRBV25-1 and TRBJ1-2; TRBD1 aligns across 9 bases. J was trimmed by 4 bases and V by 4 bases; bases with no gene match: 4. The CDR3 is 14 residues long. Germline V gives CDR1 MGHDK, CDR2 SYGVNS. The chain's CDR3 is CASSGDRDLYGYTF. The CDR3 bases are TGTGCCAGCAGTGGGGACAGGGACCTCTATGGCTACACCTTC.

The chain has TRBV11-3 and TRBJ2-3; tentatively, D is TRBD1 (5 bases). V was shortened by 4 bases and J by 5 bases, with 7 bases between the two germline ends. CDR1 is SGHNT, CDR2 YENEEA, per germline. CDR3 length: 12 amino acids. CDR3 residues: CASSSREDTQYF. CDR3 coding DNA: TGTGCCAGCAGCTCCAGGGAAGATACGCAGTATTTT. Drawing the rest from reference TRBV11-3 and TRBJ2-3, the complete variable domain is EAGVVQSPRYKIIEKKQPVAFWCNPISGHNTLYWYLQNLGQGPELLIRYENEEAVDDSQLPKDRFSAERLKGVDSTLKIQPAELGDSAVYLCASSSREDTQYFGPGTRLTVL.

The chain employs TRBV7-8 and TRBJ2-1; TRBD2 aligns across 8 bases. Germline V CDR1 and CDR2: SGHVS, FQNEAQ. The CDR3 contains 17 residues. The J segment lost 2 bases and the V segment lost 4 bases, leaving 10 bases of the junction unmatched. The CDR3 DNA reads as TGTGCCAGCAGCTCACCCGGGGGGGGAATAGCCTACAATGAGCAGTTCTTC. Its translation is CASSSPGGGIAYNEQFF.

The chain links TRBV5-1 to TRBJ2-1, with 11 positions matching TRBD2. This CDR3 region has 17 residues. J gave up 7 bases and V 1 base, and 10 bases lay outside the gene matches. CDR1 and CDR2 from the germline V gene are SGHRS and YFSETQ. CDR3 loop: CASSLPTLAGVGNEQFF. CDR3 in DNA: TGCGCCAGCAGCTTGCCCACACTAGCGGGAGTTGGTAATGAGCAGTTCTTC.

The V and J genes are TRBV4-2 and TRBJ1-2; weak D call: TRBD1 (6 bases). Germline values: CDR1 LGHNA, CDR2 YNFKEQ. V was pared by 3 bases and J by 8 bases, with 22 bases between. This CDR3 has 16 amino acids. This CDR3 is CASSQTSTDSARGYTF. In DNA, the CDR3 is TGTGCCAGCAGCCAGACGAGTACGGACAGTGCTAGGGGCTACACCTTC.

V gene TRBV5-1 combines with J gene TRBJ1-1, with TRBD1 matching over 10 bases. CDR1 and CDR2 (germline): SGHRS, YFSETQ. The CDR3 loop spans 12 amino acids. The junction had 3 bases not matched to a gene; V was cut back by 5 bases and J by 8 bases. CDR3 region: CASRTTGGEAFF. The CDR3 bases are TGCGCCAGCAGGACGACAGGGGGCGAAGCTTTCTTT.

The chain links TRBV30 to TRBJ2-1, with a possible D match to TRBD2 (6 bases). From germline, CDR1 is GTSNPN and CDR2 SVGIG (reference sequence). The ends were cut back, 7 bases at V and 3 bases at J, with 13 bases in the middle. The CDR3 totals 13 residues. The DNA of the CDR3 is TGTGCCTTCACGGGGGTTTACTACAATGAGCAGTTCTTC. This sequence encodes CAFTGVYYNEQFF.

The chain joins TRBV4-1 to TRBJ1-5, with a possible D match to TRBD1 (6 bases). The CDR3 spans 21 residues. V was shortened by 0 bases and J by 0 bases, with 24 bases between the two germline ends. Germline lookup yields CDR1 MGHRA and CDR2 YSYEKL. CDR3 amino acids: CASSQDYGQRRISYSNQPQHF. CDR3 DNA: TGCGCCAGCAGCCAAGATTACGGACAGCGACGAATAAGTTATAGCAATCAGCCCCAGCATTTT.

This clone has only one observation. The chain links TRBV7-2 to TRBJ1-2; no clear D gene. Deletions cut 1 base from V and 2 bases from J, with 11 bases between. Germline V gene sequence: CDR1 SGHTA, CDR2 FQGNSA. The CDR3 sequence is 15 residues long. CDR3 nucleotide sequence: TGTGCCAGCAGCTTAGATTCCAGGAGGAACTATGGCTACACCTTC. Translated, it gives CASSLDSRRNYGYTF. The variable domain in full, completed from reference TRBV7-2 and TRBJ1-2, reads GAGVSQSPSNKVTEKGKDVELRCDPISGHTALYWYRQSLGQGLEFLIYFQGNSAPDKSGLPSDRFSAERTGGSVSTLTIQRTQQEDSAVYLCASSLDSRRNYGYTFGSGTRLTVV.

This sequence joins TRBV18 and TRBJ1-2; 9 bases line up with TRBD1. Germline V gives CDR1 KGHSH, CDR2 LQKENI. With 0 bases clipped from V and 2 bases from J, the junction kept 4 bases outside the gene matches. CDR3 length: 16 residues. CDR3 nucleotides: TGTGCCAGCTCACCACCTGCGGGGACAGGGAACTATGGCTACACCTTC. Protein: CASSPPAGTGNYGYTF.

The chain recombines TRBV10-3 with TRBJ1-2; 8 nucleotides line up with TRBD1. Germline V gene sequence: CDR1 ENHRY, CDR2 SYGVKD. The V segment lost 5 bases and the J segment 4 bases; nucleotides outside the gene matches: 9. The CDR3 has 15 residues. The CDR3 region is CAISNRDRSLYGYTF. The DNA of the CDR3 is TGTGCCATCAGTAACAGGGACAGGAGCCTCTATGGCTACACCTTC.

The chain links TRBV5-1 to TRBJ1-1, with 7 nucleotides matching TRBD1. The length of the CDR3 is 14 residues. Trimming took 0 bases from V and 4 from J; bases not matched to a gene: 3. Germline CDR1 reads SGHRS; CDR2 reads YFSETQ. CDR3 loop: CASSLGRQGTEAFF. The CDR3 DNA follows: TGCGCCAGCAGCTTGGGTCGACAGGGCACTGAAGCTTTCTTT.

The V gene is TRBV7-2, the J gene TRBJ2-3, with 9 bases that match TRBD2. J gave up 6 bases and V 2 bases, and 12 bases lay outside the gene matches. The CDR3 has 17 residues. Looked up from germline, CDR1 is SGHTA and CDR2 is FQGNSA. CDR3 sequence reads: CASSLHWLAGFGDTQYF. CDR3 in DNA: TGTGCCAGCAGCTTACACTGGCTAGCGGGGTTCGGCGATACGCAGTATTTT.

The CDR3 region is CASSFVQGGEQYF. CDR3 in DNA: TGTGCCAGCAGTTTCGTACAGGGCGGCGAGCAGTACTTC. The chain employs TRBV12-3 or TRBV12-4 and TRBJ2-7, with a weak D call TRBD1 (6 bases). The V and J ends lost 3 bases and 6 bases respectively, with 12 bases between them. CDR3 length equals 13 residues.

This chain connects TRBV7-9 to TRBJ2-1; D is perhaps TRBD1 (6 bases). The CDR3 covers 15 residues. Trimming took off 6 bases at V and 3 bases at J, with 15 bases between the two ends. The germline gives CDR1 SEHNR, CDR2 FQNEAQ (reference sequence). CDR3 sequence (DNA): TGTGCCAGCAGTCCAGGCAGGGGATACTACAATGAGCAGTTCTTC. This translates into CASSPGRGYYNEQFF.

CDR3 in amino acids: CASSYDRGEYNSPLHF. The CDR3 DNA reads as TGTGCCAGCAGTTACGACAGGGGGGAATATAATTCACCCCTCCACTTT. The V gene is TRBV6-6, the J gene TRBJ1-6; 9 bases are a match to TRBD1. V was clipped by 2 bases and J by 4 bases; unmatched bases: 3. This CDR3 is 16 amino acids long. Per germline, CDR1 MNHNY and CDR2 SVGAGI (reference sequence).

This clone appeared once. The chain recombines TRBV5-1 with TRBJ2-1; 11 bases line up with TRBD2. This CDR3 has 15 amino acids. V dropped 0 bases and J dropped 6; count of bases not matched to a gene: 2. Per germline, CDR1 SGHRS and CDR2 YFSETQ. The CDR3 sequence: CASSLEGLAANEQFF. CDR3 in DNA: TGCGCCAGCAGCTTGGAGGGACTAGCGGCCAATGAGCAGTTCTTC.

The chain couples TRBV6-4 to TRBJ1-5; maybe TRBD1 (5 bases). Trimming removed 4 bases at V and 7 bases at J, with 17 bases between. From germline, CDR1 is MRHNA and CDR2 SNTAGT. The CDR3 covers 15 residues. The DNA for the CDR3 is TGTGCCAGCAGTGTTTCAGGGTTGACGATACAGCCCCAGCATTTT. It codes for CASSVSGLTIQPQHF.

The V and J genes are TRBV11-2 and TRBJ1-1; the D is unclear. The CDR3 is 13 amino acids. Germline V gives CDR1 SGHAT, CDR2 FQNNGV. Trimming removed 1 base from V and 1 base from J, with 4 bases in between. The CDR3 region is CASSLAGNTEAFF. CDR3 nucleotide sequence: TGTGCCAGCAGCTTAGCAGGGAACACTGAAGCTTTCTTT.

The gene calls are TRBV24-1 and TRBJ2-3; 14 bases are a match to TRBD2. The CDR3 sequence is 17 residues long. Germline values: CDR1 KGHDR, CDR2 SFDVKD. V lost 4 bases to trimming and J lost 8 bases; unmatched junction nucleotides: 10. CDR3 coding DNA: TGTGCCACCAGTGAACCCGGGACTAGCGGGAGACTGGGTACGCAGTATTTT. Amino acids: CATSEPGTSGRLGTQYF.

The chain uses TRBV27 and TRBJ2-5; D is unclear. The CDR3 has 14 residues. From germline, CDR1 is MNHEY and CDR2 SMNVEV (reference sequence). V lost 4 bases, J lost 2 bases, and 11 bases lay in between. The CDR3 DNA is TGTGCCAGCAGTTCCCGGGTATTACAAGAGACCCAGTACTTC. This sequence encodes CASSSRVLQETQYF.

The rearrangement links TRBV28 to TRBJ1-2; 8 positions match TRBD1. Germline CDR1 and CDR2: MDHEN and SYDVKM. The CDR3 consists of 16 residues. V gave up 10 bases and J gave up 7 bases; unmatched junction bases: 20. CDR3 sequence reads: CAIQGAPGQGGTGYTF. CDR3 coding DNA: TGTGCCATCCAAGGGGCGCCCGGACAGGGCGGGACTGGCTACACCTTC.

V usage is TRBV5-8 and J usage is TRBJ1-2; 11 bases map to TRBD1. CDR1 and CDR2 from the germline V gene are SGHTS and YDEGEE. V lost 4 bases, J lost 4 bases, and 9 bases stayed unmatched. The CDR3 consists of 16 residues. CDR3 sequence reads: CASSKRTGGITYGYTF. Here the CDR3 DNA reads TGTGCCAGCAGCAAAAGGACAGGGGGCATTACCTATGGCTACACCTTC.

The chain employs TRBV2 and TRBJ2-4; 7 nucleotides line up with TRBD1. From germline, CDR1 is SNHLY and CDR2 FYNNEI. V was pared by 6 bases and J by 6 bases, with 8 bases of the junction left unmatched. The CDR3 runs 14 residues. This CDR3 reads CASSYETGPNIQYF. CDR3 DNA: TGTGCCAGCAGCTATGAGACAGGGCCAAACATTCAGTACTTC.